The clone carrying this T cell receptor beta chain was counted a single time. Its antigen is as yet unknown. The data were obtained in a study of T cell responses to AZD1222 COVID-19 vaccine. Across the study: It was second doses at about 4 or about 12 weeks that were pooled.

The method was immunoSEQ multiplex PCR; TCRdb's version includes in-frame clones alone and lacks a portion of them. The sample includes about 190,000 clones, around 92% of them seen just once. Study-wide results and limits: Unmutated variant regions reportedly attract nearly half of all spike-specific TCRs.

The CDR3 totals 14 residues. Germline V gives CDR1 SGHDN, CDR2 FVKESK. With 3 bases clipped from V and 15 bases from J, the junction kept 12 bases outside the gene matches. V and J are TRBV14 and TRBJ2-1; TRBD2 aligns across 9 bases. Here the sequenced sample was peripheral blood, taken on day 0 of AZD1222 vaccination. The origin of this receptor is an adult in good health. The CDR3: CASSHSGTSSAWFF. CDR3 DNA sequence: TGTGCCAGCAGCCACTCCGGGACTAGCTCAGCATGGTTCTTC.